The clone carrying this T cell receptor (beta chain) occurred a few times. Its antigen is still unknown. The CDR3 length is 14 residues. The data were taken from a study of beta chain features in type 1 diabetes. Sequenced material consisted of expressed TCRB transcripts (all of the isolated RNA was reverse transcribed). Only in-frame clones appear in the TCRdb table, and some are missing; sequencing was by immunoSEQ multiplex PCR. The sample records approximately 150,000 clones, approximately 9% being singletons. Per donor, one heparinised blood draw averaged around 120 mL. The authors sorted CD4+ naive, central memory, regulatory and stem cell-like memory cells via CD45RO/CCR7/CD25/CD127/CD95/CD27. General study findings and limits: More deletions and fewer insertions at VDJ junctions were seen in type 1 diabetes patients.

The V call is TRBV21-1, the J call TRBJ1-2; TRBD1 is the table's D call, not checked against the DNA. TRBV21-1 is listed as a pseudogene. The sequence was collected from a woman younger than 30 in good health. The source material was central memory CD4+ T cells from blood. The CDR3, as DNA: TGTGCCAGCAGGGGACAGGTTCAGGATGAGGGCTACACCTTC. This translates into CASRGQVQDEGYTF.